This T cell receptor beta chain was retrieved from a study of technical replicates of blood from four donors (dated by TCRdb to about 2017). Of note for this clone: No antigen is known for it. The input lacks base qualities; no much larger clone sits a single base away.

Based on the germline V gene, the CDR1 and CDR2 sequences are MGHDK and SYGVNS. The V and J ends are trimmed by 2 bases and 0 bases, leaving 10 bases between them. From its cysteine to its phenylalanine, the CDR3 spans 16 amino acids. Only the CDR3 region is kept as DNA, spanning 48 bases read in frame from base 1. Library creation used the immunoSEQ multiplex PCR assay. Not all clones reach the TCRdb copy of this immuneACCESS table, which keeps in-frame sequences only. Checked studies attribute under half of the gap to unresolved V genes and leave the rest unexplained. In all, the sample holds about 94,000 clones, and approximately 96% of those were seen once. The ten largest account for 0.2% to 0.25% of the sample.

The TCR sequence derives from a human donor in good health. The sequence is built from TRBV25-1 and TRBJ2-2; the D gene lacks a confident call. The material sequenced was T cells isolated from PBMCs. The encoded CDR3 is CASSEPGLANTGELFF. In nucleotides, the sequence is TGTGCCAGCAGTGAACCGGGTCTTGCGAACACCGGGGAGCTGTTTTTT.